This TCR beta chain came from a study of shared clonotypes between healthy human individuals. This CDR3 is built from 15 residues. The V gene end was trimmed by 7 bases and the J gene end by 1 base; junction bases not matched to a gene: 8. Germline lookup yields CDR1 SNHLY and CDR2 FYNNEI. Profiling relied on immunoSEQ multiplex PCR, and the TCRdb table lists in-frame clones only, not all of them. The repertoire consists of 1,500,000 or so clones, with approximately 98.5% occurring once and the leading ten covering over 0.3%. The chain joins TRBV2 to TRBJ2-7, with 9 bases identical to TRBD2. The sample consisted of naive CD4+ T cells sorted from blood. As for subset: CD45RA+ positively selected. The sequence was collected from a man aged 25 to 40 in good health. DNA for the CDR3: TGTGCCAGCAACAAGGAGCGGGAGGCTTCCTACGAGCAGTACTTC. Its translation: CASNKEREASYEQYF.